This TCR beta chain comes out of a study of radiotherapy plus CTLA-4 blockade in lung cancer (dated by TCRdb to 2016 to 2019). About the full investigation: Among the enrolled patients, approximately 17% had an objective response, and about 29% reached disease control. The research as a whole found: After treatment with radiotherapy and ipilimumab, TCR clones that came from tumors expanded in the peripheral blood. The strongest predictors of response, as reported, were early dynamic changes in blood T cell clones along with a rise in serum interferon-beta after radiation.

The study tested focal radiation therapy combined with CTLA-4 blockade (ipilimumab) in patients with chemo-refractory metastatic non-small-cell lung cancer. CDR1 and CDR2 (PRHDT, FYEKMQ) derive from the germline V gene (reference sequence). The V and J ends are trimmed by 2 bases and 8 bases, leaving 12 bases between them. The CDR3, cysteine through phenylalanine, is 14 amino acids long. CDR3 DNA only is kept here, 42 bases in frame from base 1. Libraries were built with the immunoSEQ multiplex PCR assay. Sourced from immuneACCESS, this table was stored by TCRdb with only in-frame sequences that have V and J called. A share of the clones is absent; for the studies checked, an unresolved V gene accounts for under half, and the remainder has no known explanation. Recorded for this sample are 120,000 or so clones; 85% to 90% of them occurred a single time. 5.5% to 8% of the sample belongs to the ten largest clones.

This clone was seen once. Its antigen is unknown. The sample holds no much larger clone one base away, and base qualities are not on file. The starting material was peripheral blood, obtained from a patient treated with radiotherapy plus ipilimumab. This receptor was obtained from a human donor with non-small cell lung cancer that progressed on radiotherapy plus ipilimumab. Here the chain combines TRBV13 and TRBJ1-4; TRBD1 might be the D gene, on 5 matching bases. The sequenced DNA: TGTGCCAGCAGCTTACGGCAGGGAGGGGAAAAACTGTTTTTT. Translated, this is CASSLRQGGEKLFF.